This T cell receptor beta chain was observed in a study of blood T cell repertoires in COVID-19. Whole-study context: Specimens from acute and convalescent COVID-19 originated in the United States, Italy and Spain.

Original analysis: Amplification of reference gene primers provided the estimated nucleated cell counts. Clones were read by immunoSEQ multiplex PCR, and TCRdb kept only the in-frame ones, dropping some. V, J and clone size derive from that table, while D and trimming were established from the DNA sequence. The repertoire has 95,000 to 110,000 clones, approximately 90% of them found once; the top ten carry just over 3%. CDR1 is SNHLY and CDR2 is FYNNEI in the germline V gene. V shed 4 bases and J 6 bases; nucleotides not matched to a gene: 6. This CDR3 is built from 13 residues. The clonotype originates from a man over 45 in a cohort sampled during active COVID-19. The sequenced sample consisted of peripheral blood. The V call is TRBV2, the J call TRBJ2-7, with TRBD1 identical over 7 bases. In DNA, the CDR3 is TGTGCCAGCAGTGGGCAGGGGGTAACCGAGCAGTACTTC. Amino acids: CASSGQGVTEQYF. The full variable domain, rest sourced from reference TRBV2 and TRBJ2-7, is EPEVTQTPSHQVTQMGQEVILRCVPISNHLYFYWYRQILGQKVEFLVSFYNNEISEKSEIFDDQFSVERPDGSNFTLKIRSTKLEDSAMYFCASSGQGVTEQYFGPGTRLTVT.